A selection of T cell receptor beta chains follows, all from one sample in a study of identical twins. TCRdb re-called the 5' RACE reads with MiXCR, one entry per CDR3 protein. There are fewer than 900,000 distinct CDR3 sequences in the sample; over 15% occur only once, and around 14% lies in the top ten. The same specimen was also included in a second study, on T cells expressing NK-cell markers.

Sample: PBMCs. The receptors here all came from a woman between 18 and 30 years old in good health. Both conserved end residues are part of each CDR3. D genes are given only for firm matches. Only some rows state a clone size, as once, few, many or a class for expanded clones.

j_gene: TRBJ2-5
abundance: .
v_gene: TRBV29-1
d_gene: .
CDR3nt: TGCAGCGTTGAAGGGGCTCAAGAGACCCAGTACTTC
CDR3aa: CSVEGAQETQYF

j_gene: TRBJ2-2
abundance: .
v_gene: TRBV10-3
d_gene: .
CDR3nt: TGTGCCATCAGTGAGTCCTATCCACAGGACACCGGGGAGCTGTTTTTT
CDR3aa: CAISESYPQDTGELFF

j_gene: TRBJ2-7
abundance: few
v_gene: TRBV20-1
d_gene: .
CDR3nt: TGCAGTGCTAGAGATGTAAGGCAGGCCCATTCCTACGAGCAGTACTTC
CDR3aa: CSARDVRQAHSYEQYF

j_gene: TRBJ2-1
abundance: few
v_gene: TRBV10-3
d_gene: .
CDR3nt: TGTGCCATCAAGCCAGAACTAGGAGATGAGCAGTTCTTC
CDR3aa: CAIKPELGDEQFF

j_gene: TRBJ2-1
abundance: .
v_gene: TRBV6-2/TRBV6-3
d_gene: .
CDR3nt: TGTGCCAGCAGTTCCGTGAGATCTGGTTACAGGGTGACCGACAATGAGCAGTTCTTC
CDR3aa: CASSSVRSGYRVTDNEQFF

j_gene: TRBJ2-5
abundance: .
v_gene: TRBV5-1
d_gene: TRBD2
CDR3nt: TGCGCCAGCAGCCCAACTAGCGGGGGGAACCAAGAGACCCAGTACTTC
CDR3aa: CASSPTSGGNQETQYF

j_gene: TRBJ2-1
abundance: few
v_gene: TRBV5-1
d_gene: .
CDR3nt: TGCGCCAGCAGCCCTTCGAGGGTGTCCTACAATGAGCAGTTCTTC
CDR3aa: CASSPSRVSYNEQFF

j_gene: TRBJ1-1
abundance: .
v_gene: TRBV7-9
d_gene: .
CDR3nt: TGTGCCAGCAGCTTAGAGAGGTCGGCGGCTTTCTTT
CDR3aa: CASSLERSAAFF

j_gene: TRBJ2-5
abundance: .
v_gene: TRBV5-8
d_gene: TRBD2
CDR3nt: TGTGCCAGCAGCAAACTAGCGATTGTGACCCAGTACTTC
CDR3aa: CASSKLAIVTQYF

j_gene: TRBJ2-3
abundance: .
v_gene: TRBV20-1
d_gene: TRBD2
CDR3nt: TGCAGTGCTTACCCTCTAGGTAGCGGGGGCAGGACAGATACGCAGTATTTT
CDR3aa: CSAYPLGSGGRTDTQYF

j_gene: TRBJ2-7
abundance: few
v_gene: TRBV9
d_gene: .
CDR3nt: TGTGCCAGCAGCGTAGAGGTCGGCGCCTCCTACGAGCAGTACTTT
CDR3aa: CASSVEVGASYEQYF

j_gene: TRBJ2-7
abundance: .
v_gene: TRBV5-5
d_gene: .
CDR3nt: TGTGCCAGCAGCCCGTCATCGCGGCTCCGCGCGCAGTACTTC
CDR3aa: CASSPSSRLRAQYF

j_gene: TRBJ2-7
abundance: few
v_gene: TRBV20-1
d_gene: TRBD2
CDR3nt: TGCAGTGCTAGAGATCAGCTAGCGGGAGCGTATGAGCAGTACTTC
CDR3aa: CSARDQLAGAYEQYF

j_gene: TRBJ2-1
abundance: .
v_gene: TRBV7-9
d_gene: TRBD2
CDR3nt: TGTGCCAGCAGCTTACCAACTAGCGGGGCGGGCAATGAGCAGTTCTTC
CDR3aa: CASSLPTSGAGNEQFF

j_gene: TRBJ1-2
abundance: few
v_gene: TRBV12-3/TRBV12-4
d_gene: .
CDR3nt: TGTGCCAGCAGCCCCCTTCAGCGGTACTATGGCTACACCTTC
CDR3aa: CASSPLQRYYGYTF

j_gene: TRBJ2-3
abundance: .
v_gene: TRBV6-1
d_gene: TRBD2
CDR3nt: TGTGCCAGCACACTCGGACTAGCGGGGGGCCGGGCAGATACGCAGTATTTT
CDR3aa: CASTLGLAGGRADTQYF

j_gene: TRBJ2-1
abundance: .
v_gene: TRBV3-1
d_gene: TRBD1
CDR3nt: TGTGCCAGCAGTGGACAGGGGACGAGGGTTTCCTACAATGAGCAGTTCTTC
CDR3aa: CASSGQGTRVSYNEQFF

j_gene: TRBJ1-2
abundance: .
v_gene: TRBV5-1
d_gene: .
CDR3nt: TGCGCCAGCAGCTTACCCGACAAGGTTGGAGGCTACACCTTC
CDR3aa: CASSLPDKVGGYTF

j_gene: TRBJ2-5
abundance: .
v_gene: TRBV3-1
d_gene: .
CDR3nt: TGTGCCAGCATGGGTGGAGAGACCCAGTACTTC
CDR3aa: CASMGGETQYF

j_gene: TRBJ2-5
abundance: .
v_gene: TRBV20-1
d_gene: TRBD2
CDR3nt: TGCAGTGCCCGACTAGCGGGACGCGATACGGGAAAGACCCAGTACTTC
CDR3aa: CSARLAGRDTGKTQYF

j_gene: TRBJ2-7
abundance: .
v_gene: TRBV7-2
d_gene: .
CDR3nt: TGTGCCAGCAGCTTAACCACCTCAAGCCTCTACGAGCAGTACTTC
CDR3aa: CASSLTTSSLYEQYF

j_gene: TRBJ2-7
abundance: once
v_gene: TRBV9
d_gene: .
CDR3nt: TGTGCCAGCAGCGTCGGGGCGGGGAATGCCTACGAGCAGTACTTC
CDR3aa: CASSVGAGNAYEQYF

j_gene: TRBJ2-7
abundance: .
v_gene: TRBV20-1
d_gene: TRBD2
CDR3nt: TGCAGTGCTAGAGATGTTGGCGGGAGGGAGGGCGAGCAGTACTTC
CDR3aa: CSARDVGGREGEQYF

j_gene: TRBJ2-2
abundance: .
v_gene: TRBV2
d_gene: .
CDR3nt: TGTGCCAGCAGTGAAGGATTGGTTGGGGACGGGGAGCTGTTTTTT
CDR3aa: CASSEGLVGDGELFF

j_gene: TRBJ2-2
abundance: .
v_gene: TRBV12-3/TRBV12-4
d_gene: .
CDR3nt: TGTGCCAGCAGTTTATTTTCGGTGGCCGGGGAGCTGTTTTTT
CDR3aa: CASSLFSVAGELFF